This T cell receptor (beta chain) was identified during a study of PD-1 blockade in classical Hodgkin lymphoma. Details on this clone: One end of the junction varies from germline; a read error may be responsible.

Repertoires were generated with immunoSEQ multiplex PCR, while TCRdb's copy carries only in-frame clones and drops some. The sample lists roughly 60,000 clones, 85% to 90% occurring once. Brentuximab vedotin exposure varied, and every patient relapsed after autologous stem cell transplantation. The sample in question was peripheral blood mononuclear cells (PBMCs), obtained before the second cycle of nivolumab. This receptor was obtained from a human donor with classical Hodgkin lymphoma.

The CDR3 DNA is TGTGCCACCAGCAGAGATCGATTTACTAGGGACAGGAAGTTC. This translates into CATSRDRFTRDRKF. The chain recombines TRBV15 with TRBJ1-2; 8 bases line up with TRBD1. There are 14 residues in the CDR3. The germline V gene encodes CDR1 LNHNV and CDR2 YYDKDF (reference sequence).